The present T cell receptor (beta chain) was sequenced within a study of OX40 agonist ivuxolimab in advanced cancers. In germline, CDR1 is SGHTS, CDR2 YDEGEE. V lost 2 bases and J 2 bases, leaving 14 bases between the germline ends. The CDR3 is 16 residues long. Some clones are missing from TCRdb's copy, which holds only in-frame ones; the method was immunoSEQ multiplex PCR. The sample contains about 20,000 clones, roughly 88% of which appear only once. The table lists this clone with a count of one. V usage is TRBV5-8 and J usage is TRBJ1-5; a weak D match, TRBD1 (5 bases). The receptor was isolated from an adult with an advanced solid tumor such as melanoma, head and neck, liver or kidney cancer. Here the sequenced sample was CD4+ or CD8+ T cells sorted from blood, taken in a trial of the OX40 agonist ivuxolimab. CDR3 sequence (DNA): TGTGCCAGCAGCTTTACCAGGGCCTCGGGCAATCAGCCCCAGCATTTT. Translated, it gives CASSFTRASGNQPQHF.